This T cell receptor (beta chain) was identified during a study of CD8+ T cells in alopecia areata. Study results and limitations: With patients, TCR sharing proved less clear than in mice, a difference possibly related to HLA.

The sequencing template was cDNA reverse transcribed from extracted RNA. Profiling relied on immunoSEQ multiplex PCR, and the TCRdb table lists in-frame clones only, not all of them. This sample has some 200,000 clones, with 56% found just once. This clone was detected a few times. The antigen remains unidentified. Trimming took 4 bases from V and 2 from J; bases not matched to a gene: 10. CDR3 length: 17 amino acids. The authors sorted CD4+ and CD8+ T cells from PBMCs. The source material was CD8+ T cells sorted from blood. V gene TRBV23-1 combines with J gene TRBJ2-4, with TRBD1 matching over 8 bases. TRBV23-1 qualifies as an ORF whose function is uncertain. The clonotype originates from a human donor in good health. CDR3 DNA sequence: TGCGCCAGCAGTCCCCGAAGGACAGGGTGGACCAAAAACATTCAGTACTTC. Encoded protein: CASSPRRTGWTKNIQYF.